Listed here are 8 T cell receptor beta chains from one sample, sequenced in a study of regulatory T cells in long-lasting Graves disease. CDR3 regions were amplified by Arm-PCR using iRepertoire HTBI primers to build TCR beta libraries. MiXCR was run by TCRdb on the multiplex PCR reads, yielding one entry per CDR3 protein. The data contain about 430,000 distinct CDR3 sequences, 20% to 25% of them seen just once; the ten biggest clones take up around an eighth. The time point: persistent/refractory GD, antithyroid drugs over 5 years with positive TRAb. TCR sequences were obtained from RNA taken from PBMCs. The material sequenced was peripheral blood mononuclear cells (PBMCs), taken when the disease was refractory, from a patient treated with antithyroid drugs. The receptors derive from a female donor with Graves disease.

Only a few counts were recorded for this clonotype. The CDR3 nucleotides are TGCAGTGCTTACGCCCCGGGACAATACAATGAGCAGTTCTTC. Protein product: CSAYAPGQYNEQFF. The chain has TRBV20-1 and TRBJ2-1, with D perhaps matching TRBD1 (6 bases). Looked up from germline, CDR1 is DFQATT and CDR2 is SNEGSKA (reference sequence). Between the trimmed V and J ends, which lost 5 bases and 4 bases, there was a span of 15 bases. The CDR3 has 14 amino acids.

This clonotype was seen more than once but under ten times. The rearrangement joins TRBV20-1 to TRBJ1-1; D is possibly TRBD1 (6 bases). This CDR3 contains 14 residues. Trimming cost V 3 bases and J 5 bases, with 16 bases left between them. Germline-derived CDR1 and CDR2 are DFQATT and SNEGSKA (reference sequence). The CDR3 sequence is CSASWGAGRTEAFF. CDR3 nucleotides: TGCAGTGCTAGTTGGGGGGCGGGAAGGACTGAAGCTTTCTTT.

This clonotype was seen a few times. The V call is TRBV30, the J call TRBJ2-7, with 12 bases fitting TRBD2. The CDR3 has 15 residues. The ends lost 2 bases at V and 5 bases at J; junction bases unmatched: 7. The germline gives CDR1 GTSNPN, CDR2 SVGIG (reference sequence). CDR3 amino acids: CAWSPGTSGFNEQYF. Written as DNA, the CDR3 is TGTGCCTGGAGTCCCGGGACTAGCGGGTTCAACGAGCAGTACTTC.

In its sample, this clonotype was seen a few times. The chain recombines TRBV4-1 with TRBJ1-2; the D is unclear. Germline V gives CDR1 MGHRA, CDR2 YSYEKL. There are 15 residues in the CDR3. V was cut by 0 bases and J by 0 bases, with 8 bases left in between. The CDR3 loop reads CASSQEQTSNYGYTF. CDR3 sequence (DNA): TGCGCCAGCAGCCAAGAACAGACGTCTAACTATGGCTACACCTTC.

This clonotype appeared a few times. CDR3 protein: CASRGIDRERETQYF. CDR3 sequence (DNA): TGCGCCAGCCGTGGGATTGACAGGGAGAGGGAGACCCAGTACTTC. V usage is TRBV5-1 and J usage is TRBJ2-5, with 7 bases identical to TRBD1. The CDR3 is made up of 15 amino acids. Unmatched junction bases numbered 14, after V lost 7 bases and J lost 5 bases. Germline lookup yields CDR1 SGHRS and CDR2 YFSETQ. The complete variable domain, with remaining parts taken from reference TRBV5-1 and TRBJ2-5, reads KAGVTQTPRYLIKTRGQQVTLSCSPISGHRSVSWYQQTPGQGLQFLFEYFSETQRNKGNFPGRFSGRQFSNSRSEMNVSTLELGDSALYLCASRGIDRERETQYFGPGTRLLVL.

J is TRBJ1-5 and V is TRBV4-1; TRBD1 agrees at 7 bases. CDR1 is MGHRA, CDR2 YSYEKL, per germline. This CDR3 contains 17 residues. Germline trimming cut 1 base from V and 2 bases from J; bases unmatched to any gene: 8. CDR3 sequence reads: CASSQAVAGGGNQPQHF. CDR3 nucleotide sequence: TGCGCCAGCAGCCAAGCGGTGGCAGGGGGTGGCAATCAGCCCCAGCATTTT.

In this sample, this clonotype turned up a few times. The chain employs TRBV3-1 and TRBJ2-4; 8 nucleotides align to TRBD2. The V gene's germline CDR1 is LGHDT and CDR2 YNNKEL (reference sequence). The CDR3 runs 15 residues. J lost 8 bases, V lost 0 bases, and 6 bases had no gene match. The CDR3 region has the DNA TGTGCCAGCAGCCAAGAGATTGCGGGGGGAGACATTCAGTACTTC. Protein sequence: CASSQEIAGGDIQYF. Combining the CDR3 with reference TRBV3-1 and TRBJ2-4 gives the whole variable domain DTAVSQTPKYLVTQMGNDKSIKCEQNLGHDTMYWYKQDSKKFLKIMFSYNNKELIINETVPNRFSPKSPDKAHLNLHINSLELGDSAVYFCASSQEIAGGDIQYFGAGTRLSVL.

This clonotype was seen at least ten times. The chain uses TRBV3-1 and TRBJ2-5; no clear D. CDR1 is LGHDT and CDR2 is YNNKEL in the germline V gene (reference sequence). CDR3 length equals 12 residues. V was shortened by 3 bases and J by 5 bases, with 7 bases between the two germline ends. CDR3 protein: CASSHSRETQYF. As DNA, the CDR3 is TGTGCCAGCAGCCATTCTAGGGAGACCCAGTACTTC.